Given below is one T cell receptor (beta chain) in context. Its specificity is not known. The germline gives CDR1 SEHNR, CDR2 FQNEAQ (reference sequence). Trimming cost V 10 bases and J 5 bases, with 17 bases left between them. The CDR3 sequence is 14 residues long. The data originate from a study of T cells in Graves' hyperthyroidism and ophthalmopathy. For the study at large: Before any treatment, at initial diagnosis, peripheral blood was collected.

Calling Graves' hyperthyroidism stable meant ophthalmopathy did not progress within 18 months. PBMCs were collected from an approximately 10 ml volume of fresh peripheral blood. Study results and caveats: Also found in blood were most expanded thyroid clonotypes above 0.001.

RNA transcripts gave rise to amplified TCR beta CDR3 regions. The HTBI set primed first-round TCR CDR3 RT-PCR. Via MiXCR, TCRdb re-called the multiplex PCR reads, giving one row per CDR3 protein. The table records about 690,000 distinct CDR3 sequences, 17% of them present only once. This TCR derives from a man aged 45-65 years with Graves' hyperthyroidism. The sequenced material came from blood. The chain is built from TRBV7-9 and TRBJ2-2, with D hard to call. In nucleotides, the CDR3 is TGTGCCACCCCAGGAGTTATCGTTACCGGGGAGCTGTTTTTT. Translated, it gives CATPGVIVTGELFF.